These T cell receptor beta chains were read from a single sample in a study of shared clonotypes between healthy human individuals. Assay used: immunoSEQ multiplex PCR; TCRdb lists only in-frame clones, some missing. The sample carries around 2.5 million clones, 93% recorded once. Sequences were obtained from naive CD4+ T cells from PBMCs. Receptor source: a man between 18 and 29 years old in good health. Some clones in this sample may be carry-over from other donors' samples. CDR3s include the opening cysteine and the closing phenylalanine or tryptophan. D genes are given only for firm matches.

d_call,j_call,v_call,cdr3_aa,cdr3_nt
TRBD1,TRBJ1-5,TRBV6-5,CASSYSGTGGQPQHF,TGTGCCAGCAGTTACTCGGGGACAGGGGGTCAGCCCCAGCATTTT
TRBD2,TRBJ2-7,TRBV28,CASRDSGRAYVEQYF,TGTGCCAGCAGGGATAGCGGGAGGGCCTATGTCGAGCAGTACTTC
-,TRBJ2-7,TRBV19,CASSNWGGAEQYF,TGTGCCAGTAGTAATTGGGGCGGGGCCGAGCAGTACTTC
-,TRBJ2-7,TRBV10-3,CAISESGGTYEQYF,TGTGCCATCAGTGAGTCCGGCGGGACGTACGAGCAGTACTTC
TRBD2,TRBJ2-7,TRBV18,CASSPQRGAYEQYF,TGTGCCAGCTCCCCCCAACGGGGGGCCTACGAGCAGTACTTC
-,TRBJ1-1,TRBV6-6,CASSYPPQVGTEAFF,TGTGCCAGCAGTTATCCCCCTCAGGTCGGCACTGAAGCTTTCTTT
-,TRBJ2-3,TRBV27,CASSPRTDTQYF,TGTGCCAGCAGTCCGCGCACAGATACGCAGTATTTT
TRBD2,TRBJ2-3,TRBV5-1,CASSQTTSGSGDTQYF,TGCGCCAGCAGCCAAACGACTAGCGGGAGTGGAGATACGCAGTATTTT
TRBD2,TRBJ2-2,TRBV5-5,CASSLALAGAGTGELFF,TGTGCCAGCAGCTTGGCCTTAGCGGGAGCGGGCACCGGGGAGCTGTTTTTT
-,TRBJ2-2,TRBV21-1,CARPSTRRGASSGELFF,TGTGCCAGGCCGTCAACCCGAAGGGGGGCGTCTTCCGGGGAGCTGTTTTTT
-,TRBJ2-4,TRBV21-1,CASSKARGKAKNIQYF,TGTGCCAGCAGCAAAGCGAGGGGGAAAGCCAAAAACATTCAGTACTTC